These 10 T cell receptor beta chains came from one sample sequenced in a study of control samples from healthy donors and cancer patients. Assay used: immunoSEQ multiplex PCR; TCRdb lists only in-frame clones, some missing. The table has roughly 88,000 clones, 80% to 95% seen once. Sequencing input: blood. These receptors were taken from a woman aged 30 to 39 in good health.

The DNA of the CDR3 is TGTGCCAGCAGCCCCGACTACAATGAGCAGTTCTTC. Encoded protein: CASSPDYNEQFF. The gene calls are TRBV7-6 and TRBJ2-1, with D hard to call. V lost 5 bases to trimming and J lost 3 bases, with 5 bases between them. CDR1 and CDR2 (germline): SGHVS, FNYEAQ. This CDR3 spans 12 amino acids.

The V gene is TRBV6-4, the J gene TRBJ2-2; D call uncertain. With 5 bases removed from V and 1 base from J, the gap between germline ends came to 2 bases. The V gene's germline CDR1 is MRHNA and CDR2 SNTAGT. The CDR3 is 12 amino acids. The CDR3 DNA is TGTGCCAGCAGTCAGAACACCGGGGAGCTGTTTTTT. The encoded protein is CASSQNTGELFF.

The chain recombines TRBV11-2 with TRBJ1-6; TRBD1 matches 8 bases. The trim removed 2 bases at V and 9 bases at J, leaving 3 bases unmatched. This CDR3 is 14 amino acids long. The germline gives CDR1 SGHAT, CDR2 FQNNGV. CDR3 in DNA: TGTGCCAGCAGCTTACAGGGGGCGCGTTCACCCCTCCACTTT. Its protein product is CASSLQGARSPLHF.

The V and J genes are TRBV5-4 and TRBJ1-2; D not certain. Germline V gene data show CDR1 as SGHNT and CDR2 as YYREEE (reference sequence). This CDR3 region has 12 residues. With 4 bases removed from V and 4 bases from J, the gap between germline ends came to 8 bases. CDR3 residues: CASSPDGYGYTF. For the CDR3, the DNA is TGTGCCAGCAGCCCGGACGGCTATGGCTACACCTTC. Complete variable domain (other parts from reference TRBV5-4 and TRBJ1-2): ETGVTQSPTHLIKTRGQQVTLRCSSQSGHNTVSWYQQALGQGPQFIFQYYREEENGRGNFPPRFSGLQFPNYSSELNVNALELDDSALYLCASSPDGYGYTFGSGTRLTVV.

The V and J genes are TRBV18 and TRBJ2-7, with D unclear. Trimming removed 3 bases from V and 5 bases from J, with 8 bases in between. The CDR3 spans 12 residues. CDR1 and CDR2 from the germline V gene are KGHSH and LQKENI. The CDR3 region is CASSPERNEQYF. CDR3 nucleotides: TGTGCCAGCTCACCCGAGCGCAACGAGCAGTACTTC. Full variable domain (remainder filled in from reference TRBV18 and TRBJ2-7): NAGVMQNPRHLVRRRGQEARLRCSPMKGHSHVYWYRQLPEEGLKFMVYLQKENIIDESGMPKERFSAEFPKEGPSILRIQQVVRGDSAAYFCASSPERNEQYFGPGTRLTVT.

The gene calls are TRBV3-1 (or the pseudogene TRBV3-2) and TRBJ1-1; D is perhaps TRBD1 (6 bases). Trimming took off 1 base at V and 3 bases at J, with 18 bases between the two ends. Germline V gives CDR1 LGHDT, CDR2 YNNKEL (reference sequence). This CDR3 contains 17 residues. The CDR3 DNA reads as TGTGCCAGCAGCCAAGTTCCCTCAGGGGTAGGGGACACTGAAGCTTTCTTT. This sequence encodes CASSQVPSGVGDTEAFF.

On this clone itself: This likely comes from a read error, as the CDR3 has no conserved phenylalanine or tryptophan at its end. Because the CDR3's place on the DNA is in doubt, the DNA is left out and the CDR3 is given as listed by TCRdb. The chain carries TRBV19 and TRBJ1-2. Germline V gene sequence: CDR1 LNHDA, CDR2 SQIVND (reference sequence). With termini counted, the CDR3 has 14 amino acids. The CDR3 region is CASSIIADGPIQDV.

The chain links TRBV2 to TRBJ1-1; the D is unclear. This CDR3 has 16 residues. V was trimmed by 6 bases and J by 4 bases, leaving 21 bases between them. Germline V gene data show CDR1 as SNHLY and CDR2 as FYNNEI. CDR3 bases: TGTGCCAGCAGACCCCTTGAGTCGAGAAGGAGCACTGAAGCTTTCTTT. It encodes CASRPLESRRSTEAFF.

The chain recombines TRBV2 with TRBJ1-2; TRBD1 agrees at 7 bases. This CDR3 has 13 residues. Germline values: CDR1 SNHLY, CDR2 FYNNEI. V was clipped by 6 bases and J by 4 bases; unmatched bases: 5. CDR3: CASSPTGPYGYTF. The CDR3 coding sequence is TGTGCCAGCAGCCCGACAGGGCCCTATGGCTACACCTTC.

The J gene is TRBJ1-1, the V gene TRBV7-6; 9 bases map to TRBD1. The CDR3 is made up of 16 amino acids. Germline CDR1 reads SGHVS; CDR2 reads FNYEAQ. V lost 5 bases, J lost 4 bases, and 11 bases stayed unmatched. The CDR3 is CASSTPMGQGSTEAFF. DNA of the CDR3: TGTGCCAGCAGCACTCCCATGGGACAGGGCTCCACTGAAGCTTTCTTT.